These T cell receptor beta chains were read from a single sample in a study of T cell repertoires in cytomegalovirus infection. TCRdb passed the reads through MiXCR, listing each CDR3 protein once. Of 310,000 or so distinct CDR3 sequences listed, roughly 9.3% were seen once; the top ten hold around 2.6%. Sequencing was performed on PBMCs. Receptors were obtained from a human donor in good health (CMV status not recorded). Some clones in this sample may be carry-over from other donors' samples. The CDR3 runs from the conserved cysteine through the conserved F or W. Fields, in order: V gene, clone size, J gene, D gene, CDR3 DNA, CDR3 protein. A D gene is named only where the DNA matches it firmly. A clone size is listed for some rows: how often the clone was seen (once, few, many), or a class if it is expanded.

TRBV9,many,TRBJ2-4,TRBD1,TGTGCCAGCAGCGCCGGGACAGGGTCCTCTGGGGACATTCAGTACTTC,CASSAGTGSSGDIQYF
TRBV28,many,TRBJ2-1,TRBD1,TGTGCCAGCAACCCGGGACAGGGGGCGAGTAATGAGCAGTTCTTC,CASNPGQGASNEQFF
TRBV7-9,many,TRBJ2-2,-,TGTGCCAGCAGCCGCCTATTTGGGGCCACCGGGGAGCTGTTTTTT,CASSRLFGATGELFF
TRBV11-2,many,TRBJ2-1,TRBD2,TGTGCCAGCAGCTTAGTTCTAGCGGGGGTGGGCCCCTACAATGAGCAGTTCTTC,CASSLVLAGVGPYNEQFF
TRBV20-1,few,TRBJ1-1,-,TGCAGTGCCTCGCCCGGACAGCTGAACACTGAAGCTTTCTTT,CSASPGQLNTEAFF
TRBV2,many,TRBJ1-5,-,TGTGCCAGCAGTATAGGAGGGACCTACAATCAGCCCCAGCATTTT,CASSIGGTYNQPQHF
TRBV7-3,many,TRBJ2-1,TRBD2,TGTGCCAGCAGCCTGACCGGGACTAGCGGGGTGAATGAGCAGTTCTTC,CASSLTGTSGVNEQFF
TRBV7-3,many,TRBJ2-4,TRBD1,TGTGCCAGCAGCTTATCAGGGGGCGGTAGCAAAAACATTCAGTACTTC,CASSLSGGGSKNIQYF
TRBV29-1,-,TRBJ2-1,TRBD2,TGCAGCGTCGGGCGGGGGACCACCTACAATGAGCAGTTCTTC,CSVGRGTTYNEQFF
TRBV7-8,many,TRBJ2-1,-,TGTGCCAGCAGCTTAGCGCAACAACGGTTTACAGGCTACAATGAGCAGTTCTTC,CASSLAQQRFTGYNEQFF
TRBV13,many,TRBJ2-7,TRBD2,TGTGCCAGCAGCTCCCCCCGAGCGGGGGATGTTTACGAGCAGTACTTC,CASSSPRAGDVYEQYF
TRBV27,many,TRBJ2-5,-,TGTGCCAGCAAACCGGGACACCCCACGGGGGAGACCCAGTACTTC,CASKPGHPTGETQYF
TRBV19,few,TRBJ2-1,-,TGTGCCAGTAGTATGGCGCGACCAACCTACTACAATGAGCAGTTCTTC,CASSMARPTYYNEQFF
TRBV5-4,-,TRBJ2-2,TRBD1,TGTGCCAGCAGCTTTTTTACAGGGGTCAACACCGGGGAGCTGTTTTTT,CASSFFTGVNTGELFF
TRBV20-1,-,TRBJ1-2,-,TGCAGTGCTAGTCACGACCGTGGCTACACCTTC,CSASHDRGYTF
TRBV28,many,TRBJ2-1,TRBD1,TGTGCCAGCAGGAAGGGGGACAGTGATAACTACAATGAGCAGTTCTTC,CASRKGDSDNYNEQFF
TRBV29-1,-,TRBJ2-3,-,TGCAGCGTTGATCCACAGGGTCTAAGCACAGATACGCAGTATTTT,CSVDPQGLSTDTQYF
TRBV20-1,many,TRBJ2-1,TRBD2,TGCAGTGCCATACCGGGACTAGCGGGAGTGCGGCAGTTCTTC,CSAIPGLAGVRQFF
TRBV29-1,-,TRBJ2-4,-,TGCAGCGTTGAAGATGGGAAGTCGGGTTTAGGCATTCAGTACTTC,CSVEDGKSGLGIQYF
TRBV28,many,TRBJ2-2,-,TGTGCCAGCACCTCTTCTTCCTGGATCAACACCGGGGAGCTGTTTTTT,CASTSSSWINTGELFF
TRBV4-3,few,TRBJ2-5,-,TGCGCCAGCAGCCAAGACTACGGGCAAGAGACCCAGTACTTC,CASSQDYGQETQYF
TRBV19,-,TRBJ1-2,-,TGTGCCAGTAGTATCGTCGGGGGCTTGGTCTATGGCTACACCTTC,CASSIVGGLVYGYTF